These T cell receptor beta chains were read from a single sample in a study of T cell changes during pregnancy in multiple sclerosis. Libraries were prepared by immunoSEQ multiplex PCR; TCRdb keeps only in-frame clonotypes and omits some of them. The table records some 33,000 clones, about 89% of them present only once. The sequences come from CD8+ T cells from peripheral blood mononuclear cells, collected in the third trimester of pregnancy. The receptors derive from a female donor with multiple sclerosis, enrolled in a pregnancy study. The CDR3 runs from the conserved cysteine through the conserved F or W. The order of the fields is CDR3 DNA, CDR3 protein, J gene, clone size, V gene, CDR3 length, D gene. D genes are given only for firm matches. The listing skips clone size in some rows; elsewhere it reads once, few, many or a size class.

CDR3 DNA: TGTGCCAGCAGCTTAGAAAGGACAGCCAAAGAGACCCAGTACTTC
CDR3 protein: CASSLERTAKETQYF
J gene: TRBJ2-5
clone size: -
V gene: TRBV7-8
CDR3 length: 15
D gene: -

CDR3 DNA: TGCGCCAGCAGCGAGATAGCGGGGCGCACAGATACGCAGTATTTT
CDR3 protein: CASSEIAGRTDTQYF
J gene: TRBJ2-3
clone size: once
V gene: TRBV5-1
CDR3 length: 15
D gene: TRBD2

CDR3 DNA: TGTGCCAGCAGTTTATCGGGTTCGGGGGGGAATGAGCAGTTCTTC
CDR3 protein: CASSLSGSGGNEQFF
J gene: TRBJ2-1
clone size: -
V gene: TRBV27
CDR3 length: 15
D gene: TRBD2

CDR3 DNA: TGTGCCAGCCTTTGGTGGACAGAATCTAACTATGGCTACACCTTC
CDR3 protein: CASLWWTESNYGYTF
J gene: TRBJ1-2
clone size: few
V gene: TRBV5-5
CDR3 length: 15
D gene: -

CDR3 DNA: TGTGCCAGCAGTGGGGACAGGCGACCGGGTGGCTACACCTTC
CDR3 protein: CASSGDRRPGGYTF
J gene: TRBJ1-2
clone size: -
V gene: TRBV28
CDR3 length: 14
D gene: TRBD1

CDR3 DNA: TGTGCCAGCACCGCTAGGGGACTAGTCGAGACCCAGTACTTC
CDR3 protein: CASTARGLVETQYF
J gene: TRBJ2-5
clone size: -
V gene: TRBV5-4
CDR3 length: 14
D gene: TRBD2

CDR3 DNA: TGTGCCAGCAGCTTGTGGGCCCTTAGCGGGAGGCCCGGCGGGGAGCTGTTTTTT
CDR3 protein: CASSLWALSGRPGGELFF
J gene: TRBJ2-2
clone size: -
V gene: TRBV5-6
CDR3 length: 18
D gene: TRBD2

CDR3 DNA: TGTGCCAGCACCCGACAGGGGGCGAGAGGAAACACCATATATTTT
CDR3 protein: CASTRQGARGNTIYF
J gene: TRBJ1-3
clone size: -
V gene: TRBV21-1
CDR3 length: 15
D gene: -

CDR3 DNA: TGCGCCAGCAGCCAAGAGGGCAGGGGGAGGCGAGAGACCCAGTACTTC
CDR3 protein: CASSQEGRGRRETQYF
J gene: TRBJ2-5
clone size: -
V gene: TRBV4-1
CDR3 length: 16
D gene: -

CDR3 DNA: TGTGCCAGCAGTTTGTCACAGGGGAGCACTGAAGCTTTCTTT
CDR3 protein: CASSLSQGSTEAFF
J gene: TRBJ1-1
clone size: -
V gene: TRBV27
CDR3 length: 14
D gene: TRBD1

CDR3 DNA: TGCGCCAGCAGCCAAGAAGCTAGCGGGGGCATTAGCACAGATACGCAGTATTTT
CDR3 protein: CASSQEASGGISTDTQYF
J gene: TRBJ2-3
clone size: -
V gene: TRBV4-1
CDR3 length: 18
D gene: TRBD2

CDR3 DNA: TGTGCCAGCAGGCCAAAGGCCGGGAGCAATCAGCCCCAGCATTTT
CDR3 protein: CASRPKAGSNQPQHF
J gene: TRBJ1-5
clone size: -
V gene: TRBV28
CDR3 length: 15
D gene: -

CDR3 DNA: TGTGCCAGCAGTTCAACGTTCGGGTTCTACGAGACCCAGTACTTC
CDR3 protein: CASSSTFGFYETQYF
J gene: TRBJ2-5
clone size: -
V gene: TRBV27
CDR3 length: 15
D gene: -

CDR3 DNA: TGTGCCAGCAGCGGAAGGGGGACAGGCCATTACAATGAGCAGTTCTTC
CDR3 protein: CASSGRGTGHYNEQFF
J gene: TRBJ2-1
clone size: -
V gene: TRBV9
CDR3 length: 16
D gene: TRBD1

CDR3 DNA: TGTGCCATCAGTGCCCGGACCTCAGGGATTGAGCAGTTCTTC
CDR3 protein: CAISARTSGIEQFF
J gene: TRBJ2-1
clone size: -
V gene: TRBV10-3
CDR3 length: 14
D gene: -

CDR3 DNA: TGTGCCAGCGGGCTGGGTTCCCAACCCTACGAGCAGTACTTC
CDR3 protein: CASGLGSQPYEQYF
J gene: TRBJ2-7
clone size: once
V gene: TRBV9
CDR3 length: 14
D gene: -

CDR3 DNA: TGTGCCAGCAGCTTCGGAGGTGGAAACACCATATATTTT
CDR3 protein: CASSFGGGNTIYF
J gene: TRBJ1-3
clone size: -
V gene: TRBV13
CDR3 length: 13
D gene: -

CDR3 DNA: TGTGCCAGCCGGGAGTCCCGTCCCTACGAGCAGTACTTC
CDR3 protein: CASRESRPYEQYF
J gene: TRBJ2-7
clone size: medium-sized
V gene: TRBV2
CDR3 length: 13
D gene: -

CDR3 DNA: TGTGCCAGCAGCCTATGGGCGGGAGCTCAAGAGACCCAGTACTTC
CDR3 protein: CASSLWAGAQETQYF
J gene: TRBJ2-5
clone size: -
V gene: TRBV6-6
CDR3 length: 15
D gene: TRBD2

CDR3 DNA: TGCGCCAGCAGTGAGACGGGGGACAATGAGCAGTTCTTC
CDR3 protein: CASSETGDNEQFF
J gene: TRBJ2-1
clone size: -
V gene: TRBV10-1
CDR3 length: 13
D gene: -

CDR3 DNA: TGCGCCAGCAGCTTGGCTACACCCGGCCAGGGGCGGACCCAGTACTTC
CDR3 protein: CASSLATPGQGRTQYF
J gene: TRBJ2-5
clone size: -
V gene: TRBV5-1
CDR3 length: 16
D gene: -

CDR3 DNA: TGCGCCAGCAACGAACACAGGGGCGAGCAGTACTTC
CDR3 protein: CASNEHRGEQYF
J gene: TRBJ2-7
clone size: medium-sized
V gene: TRBV10-1
CDR3 length: 12
D gene: TRBD1

CDR3 DNA: TGTGCCAGCAGCTTAGTGCAGGGGGGGAACACCGGGGAGCTGTTTTTT
CDR3 protein: CASSLVQGGNTGELFF
J gene: TRBJ2-2
clone size: -
V gene: TRBV7-3
CDR3 length: 16
D gene: -